This T cell receptor beta chain stems from a study of immune aging and cytomegalovirus after organ transplant (dated by TCRdb to about 2021). Some background on the complete study: Every transplant recipient was given three-drug immunosuppression consisting of prednisone, tacrolimus, and mycophenolate.

This clonotype has more than one count but fewer than ten. The antigen it binds to is not known. Nothing much larger sits one base from this clone, and base qualities are not available. Results and caveats for the whole study, not just this receptor: Because CD57 was not measured in the sequencing data, a conservative gene-based aging definition was used instead. Following viremia, aged-phenotype cells rose post-transplant in clones of any size, with the rise occurring earlier in large clones (days 200-264) than in small clones. Large clones contained a bigger proportion of TEMRA cells, and over time the seven largest clones (approximately 1,900 cells) picked up aged and TEMRA cells and lost TCM cells.

The library relied on single-cell sequencing. Sequencing used an Illumina NovaSeq 6000. The BD Rhapsody Targeted mRNA and AbSeq Reagent Kit was used in a microwell format for cell capture and library preparation. The libraries included TCR, sample tags, AbSeq, and targeted mRNA drawn from the Human T-Cell Expression Panel together with custom TOX and TOX2 primers. Sequencing of the libraries was done on an Illumina NovaSeq. In the paper's pipeline: The analysis covered around 10,000 cells in total, of which some 6,900 were CD8 T cells and 4494 were CD8 T cells with an identifiable TCR CDR3. The BD Rhapsody Targeted Analysis Pipeline, including V(D)J processing, was run on the Seven Bridges Genomics platform to process the raw data. SeqGeq 1.6.0 was used for quality control, Sample Tag demultiplexing with Lex-BDSMK, clone identification with VDJ Explorer, and Seurat clustering. Clones comprising <1% of CD8 T cells were considered non-expanded; clones comprising >2.5% of the sample were considered clonal expansions. In-frame beta chains were kept once TCRdb had trimmed the public reads at Q25 with fastp and called clones with MiXCR. CDR3 protein duplicates are merged, each entry listing the most common genes and DNA. None of the V and J calls come from the authors' own analysis; TCRdb made them. This sample holds around 21,000 distinct CDR3 sequences; roughly 36% were observed only once. The ten largest account for less than 30% of the sample.

Based on the germline V gene (reference sequence), the CDR1 and CDR2 sequences are SGHKS and YYEKEE. From the cysteine up to the phenylalanine, the CDR3 has a length of 16 residues. Just the 48-base CDR3 DNA is kept, in frame starting at base 1. V and J are trimmed by 5 bases and 7 bases, and the gene matches miss 12 bases of the junction. The meaning of the sample's time point label: five sample-tagged time points from pre-transplant (day -1) to day 368 post-transplant, pooled. After thawing, PBMC were stimulated with a CMV IE-1 overlapping peptide library for about 12 hours, with no transport inhibitors added. After thawing, cells were rested overnight and were then stimulated in R10 medium with CD28/CD49d costimulation. The IE-1 peptide library consisted of 15-amino-acid peptides overlapping by 11 amino acids. Each time point was barcoded with BD Single-Cell Multiplexing Kit Sample Tags, pooled, and stained with oligo-conjugated anti-CD45RA plus sorting antibodies. A BD FACSAria III was used to sort CMV-responsive CD8+CD137+ and CD4+CD154+ T cells at 4-way purity. Blood samples were drawn into EDTA vacutainers and processed by Ficoll gradient within 1-24 hours.

This specimen consisted of CMV peptide-activated CD4+ and CD8+ T cells sorted from blood, obtained at five time points, pooled. The cell subset or site label, read with the paper, signifies: sorted CD8+CD137+ and CD4+CD154+ T cells after about 12 h CMV IE-1 peptide stimulation. The rearrangement joined TRBV5-5 to TRBJ1-5; 10 central bases correspond to TRBD1. This TCR was recovered from a female donor who had a heart transplant and CMV viremia. The CDR3: CASSSGTGVSNQPQHF. The DNA sequence reads TGTGCCAGCAGTTCCGGGACAGGGGTCTCCAACCAGCCCCAGCATTTT.